The source of this TCR beta chain is a study of T cells expressing NK-cell markers. About the research overall: It was from sorted CD3+CD56+NKG2C+, CD3+CD56+NKG2C- and CD3+CD56-NKG2C+ T cells that TCR beta repertoires came. Most of the eight sequenced donors were HCMV-seropositive; one was seronegative. Study results and caveats: Four donors' CD3+CD56-NKG2C+ cells were dominated by the same clonotypes.

There are 15 residues in the CDR3. Germline-derived CDR1 and CDR2 are SGHRS and YFSETQ. TCRdb re-called the 5' RACE reads; one entry per CDR3 protein, DNA not given. The sample holds about 410,000 distinct CDR3 sequences. As to this clonotype: The antigen is not known.

The chain couples TRBV5-1 to TRBJ2-2; the D call of TRBD2 rests on TCRdb alone, since no DNA is present to check it. Sequenced input: blood T cells: a sorted CD56 or NKG2C T cell subset, CD4+ or CD8+ T cells, or bulk PBMC T cells (not recorded which). The receptor's source is a woman between 50 and 59 years old in good health. This CDR3 is CASSLAGLSTGELFF. Full variable domain (remainder filled in from reference TRBV5-1 and TRBJ2-2): KAGVTQTPRYLIKTRGQQVTLSCSPISGHRSVSWYQQTPGQGLQFLFEYFSETQRNKGNFPGRFSGRQFSNSRSEMNVSTLELGDSALYLCASSLAGLSTGELFFGEGSRLTVL.